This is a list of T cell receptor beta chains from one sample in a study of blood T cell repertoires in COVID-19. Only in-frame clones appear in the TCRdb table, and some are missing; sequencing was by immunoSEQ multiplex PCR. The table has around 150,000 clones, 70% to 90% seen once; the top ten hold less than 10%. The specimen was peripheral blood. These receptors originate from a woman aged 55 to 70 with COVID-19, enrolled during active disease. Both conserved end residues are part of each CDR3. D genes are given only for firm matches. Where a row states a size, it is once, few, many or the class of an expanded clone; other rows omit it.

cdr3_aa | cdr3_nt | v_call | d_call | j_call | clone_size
CASSSRTGDYEQFF | TGTGCCAGCAGCTCCCGGACAGGGGATTATGAGCAGTTCTTC | TRBV11-3 | TRBD1 | TRBJ2-1 | NA
CASTPPGGGYTF | TGTGCCAGTACACCCCCAGGGGGAGGCTACACCTTC | TRBV19 | TRBD1 | TRBJ1-2 | once
CASSDLGQGNQPQHF | TGTGCCAGCTCAGACCTGGGACAGGGTAATCAGCCCCAGCATTTT | TRBV2 | TRBD1 | TRBJ1-5 | NA
CASSSGKGQGSQETQYF | TGTGCCAGCAGCTCGGGCAAGGGACAGGGATCCCAAGAGACCCAGTACTTC | TRBV5-4 | TRBD1 | TRBJ2-5 | few
CASSGGRGINSNQPQHF | TGTGCCAGCAGTGGGGGACGGGGGATCAATAGCAATCAGCCCCAGCATTTT | TRBV2 | NA | TRBJ1-5 | NA
CASSIVRGLLNTEAFF | TGTGCCAGTAGTATTGTCAGGGGGCTGCTGAACACTGAAGCTTTCTTT | TRBV19 | TRBD1 | TRBJ1-1 | NA
CASSSTTNYGYTF | TGTGCCAGCAGTTCTACTACTAACTATGGCTACACCTTC | TRBV27 | NA | TRBJ1-2 | NA
CASSQERLEQAFGTEAFF | TGCGCCAGCAGCCAAGAAAGACTAGAACAGGCGTTTGGAACTGAAGCTTTCTTT | TRBV4-1 | NA | TRBJ1-1 | once
CASSPDGLYGYTF | TGTGCCAGCAGCCCTGACGGACTCTATGGCTACACCTTC | TRBV14 | NA | TRBJ1-2 | NA
CASSKGLAGVLVYEQYF | TGCGCCAGCAGCAAAGGACTAGCGGGAGTATTGGTCTACGAGCAGTACTTC | TRBV5-1 | TRBD2 | TRBJ2-7 | NA
CASSVNSGNTIYF | TGTGCCAGCTCCGTAAACTCTGGAAACACCATATATTTT | TRBV6-5 | NA | TRBJ1-3 | NA
CASGLGGSWRETQYF | TGTGCTAGTGGTTTGGGCGGGAGTTGGAGAGAGACCCAGTACTTC | TRBV12-5 | TRBD2 | TRBJ2-5 | NA
CASRDFSGANVLTF | TGTGCCAGCAGGGACTTCTCAGGGGCCAACGTCCTGACTTTC | TRBV6-6 | NA | TRBJ2-6 | NA
CASSPTSGSYEQYF | TGTGCCAGCAGCCCCACTAGCGGGAGTTACGAGCAGTACTTC | TRBV13 | TRBD2 | TRBJ2-7 | NA
CASSQDKRLAGLSTDTQYF | TGCGCCAGCAGCCAAGATAAGAGGCTAGCGGGACTAAGCACAGATACGCAGTATTTT | TRBV4-1 | TRBD2 | TRBJ2-3 | NA
CSVYLGVGTQYF | TGCAGCGTTTACCTAGGGGTCGGGACCCAGTACTTC | TRBV29-1 | NA | TRBJ2-5 | NA
CASRFQTRTEAFF | TGTGCCAGTAGGTTTCAGACGAGGACTGAAGCTTTCTTT | TRBV19 | NA | TRBJ1-1 | NA
CASSEASSGNTIYF | TGTGCCAGCAGTGAAGCTAGCTCTGGAAACACCATATATTTT | TRBV6-1 | NA | TRBJ1-3 | NA
CASTLGQDSGNTIYF | TGTGCCAGCACACTTGGCCAGGATTCTGGAAACACCATATATTTT | TRBV6-5 | NA | TRBJ1-3 | NA
CASKDNTARNQPQHF | TGTGCCAGTAAAGATAACACAGCTCGCAATCAGCCCCAGCATTTT | TRBV19 | NA | TRBJ1-5 | NA
CASSPSRGLFNYGYTF | TGTGCCAGCAGTCCGAGTCGCGGCCTCTTTAACTATGGCTACACCTTC | TRBV7-8 | NA | TRBJ1-2 | NA
CASSHSSGYTGELFF | TGTGCCAGCAGCCATTCTAGTGGATACACCGGGGAGCTGTTTTTT | TRBV7-3 | NA | TRBJ2-2 | NA
CASSLDRFDNQPQHF | TGCGCCAGCAGCTTGGACAGGTTCGACAATCAGCCCCAGCATTTT | TRBV5-1 | NA | TRBJ1-5 | NA
CASRKMNRESNQPQHF | TGTGCCAGCAGAAAAATGAACAGGGAGAGCAATCAGCCCCAGCATTTT | TRBV5-6 | NA | TRBJ1-5 | NA
CACRATRDSRIEAFF | TGTGCCTGCAGGGCTACGAGGGACAGTAGAATTGAAGCTTTCTTT | TRBV6-5 | TRBD1 | TRBJ1-1 | NA
CASSFLAGGPNNEQFF | TGCGCCAGCAGCTTCTTAGCGGGAGGGCCAAACAATGAGCAGTTCTTC | TRBV5-1 | TRBD2 | TRBJ2-1 | NA
CASSIDRRPEAFF | TGTGCCAGCAGTATAGACAGGCGTCCTGAAGCTTTCTTT | TRBV6-2/TRBV6-3 | NA | TRBJ1-1 | NA
CASSPTSGRLTGELFF | TGTGCCAGCTCACCTACTAGCGGGAGATTAACCGGGGAGCTGTTTTTT | TRBV18 | TRBD2 | TRBJ2-2 | NA
CASTVQGGNSPLHF | TGTGCCAGTACAGTCCAAGGGGGAAATTCACCCCTCCACTTT | TRBV19 | NA | TRBJ1-6 | NA
CASSRMTSGSTDTQYF | TGTGCCAGCTCTCGAATGACTAGCGGGAGCACAGATACGCAGTATTTT | TRBV18 | TRBD2 | TRBJ2-3 | few
CASRGRGSTNEKLFF | TGTGCCAGCCGAGGGAGGGGGAGCACAAATGAAAAACTGTTTTTT | TRBV3-1/TRBV3-2 | NA | TRBJ1-4 | NA
CASSLVAQPPSYEQYF | TGTGCCAGCAGCTTGGTGGCCCAACCGCCCTCCTACGAGCAGTACTTC | TRBV5-6 | NA | TRBJ2-7 | NA
CASSRPGGPNTEAFF | TGTGCCAGTAGTAGGCCAGGGGGGCCTAATACTGAAGCTTTCTTT | TRBV19 | TRBD1 | TRBJ1-1 | NA
CASSFRDRGNQPQHF | TGTGCCAGTAGTTTCCGGGACAGGGGGAATCAGCCCCAGCATTTT | TRBV19 | TRBD1 | TRBJ1-5 | NA
CASKGGTENTIYF | TGTGCCAGCAAAGGGGGAACCGAAAACACCATATATTTT | TRBV7-9 | NA | TRBJ1-3 | once
CASSKGTEPNTDTQYF | TGTGCCAGCAGCAAAGGGACAGAGCCCAACACAGATACGCAGTATTTT | TRBV9 | TRBD1 | TRBJ2-3 | NA
CASNLLASTARTGLNTEAFF | TGTGCCAGCAATCTCCTGGCCTCCACCGCCCGGACAGGGTTGAACACTGAAGCTTTCTTT | TRBV27 | TRBD1 | TRBJ1-1 | once
CSVETLAGNVEQYF | TGCAGCGTTGAAACCCTAGCGGGAAATGTGGAGCAGTACTTC | TRBV29-1 | TRBD2 | TRBJ2-7 | NA
CASSQGGGGRYNEQFF | TGCGCCAGCAGCCAGGGGGGCGGGGGTCGTTACAATGAGCAGTTCTTC | TRBV4-1 | NA | TRBJ2-1 | once
CASSQGKGTGELFF | TGCGCCAGCAGCCAAGGGAAGGGGACCGGGGAGCTGTTTTTT | TRBV4-1 | NA | TRBJ2-2 | NA
CASRVTANYGYTF | TGTGCCAGCAGAGTGACAGCTAACTATGGCTACACCTTC | TRBV6-5 | NA | TRBJ1-2 | NA
CASSLSRTRRGTNEKLFF | TGTGCCAGCAGTTTATCACGTACGCGGAGAGGGACAAATGAAAAACTGTTTTTT | TRBV27 | NA | TRBJ1-4 | NA
CASSSPLLAGGPGNTQYF | TGTGCCAGCAGTTCTCCCCTACTAGCGGGAGGGCCGGGGAATACGCAGTATTTT | TRBV27 | TRBD2 | TRBJ2-3 | once
CATSDSRTAGLANNEQFF | TGTGCCACCAGTGATTCTCGGACGGCGGGACTAGCGAACAATGAGCAGTTCTTC | TRBV24-1 | TRBD2 | TRBJ2-1 | NA
CASSNDRYGYTF | TGTGCCAGTAGTAACGACAGGTATGGCTACACCTTC | TRBV19 | NA | TRBJ1-2 | NA
CASSEARQGIGSGNTIYF | TGTGCCAGCAGCGAAGCACGACAGGGTATCGGCTCTGGAAACACCATATATTTT | TRBV11-3 | TRBD1 | TRBJ1-3 | NA
CASSPGQGAPYEQYF | TGTGCCAGCAGTCCGGGACAGGGGGCCCCCTACGAGCAGTACTTC | TRBV2 | TRBD1 | TRBJ2-7 | few
CASSSGQEMNTEAFF | TGCGCCAGCAGCTCCGGACAGGAGATGAACACTGAAGCTTTCTTT | TRBV5-1 | TRBD1 | TRBJ1-1 | few
CASSLPGSPTGELFF | TGTGCCAGCAGCTTACCCGGGTCGCCCACCGGGGAGCTGTTTTTT | TRBV7-3 | NA | TRBJ2-2 | NA
CASSFTGNSGNTIYF | TGTGCCAGCAGCTTTACAGGAAACTCTGGAAACACCATATATTTT | TRBV7-9 | NA | TRBJ1-3 | NA
CASSRPRQGGGQPQHF | TGTGCCAGTAGTAGACCACGACAGGGAGGAGGTCAGCCCCAGCATTTT | TRBV19 | TRBD1 | TRBJ1-5 | NA
CASSLAFGPSGNEGPYEQYF | TGTGCCAGCAGCTTAGCCTTCGGCCCTAGCGGGAATGAGGGGCCCTACGAGCAGTACTTC | TRBV11-3 | TRBD2 | TRBJ2-7 | NA
CASSSGLAEAFF | TGTGCCAGCAGCTCAGGGCTGGCTGAAGCTTTCTTT | TRBV5-6 | NA | TRBJ1-1 | once